The sequence of this T cell receptor beta chain was determined in a study of CD8+ T cells in alopecia areata. This clone has more than one count but fewer than ten. This CDR3 is 14 amino acids long. Trimming left V 0 bases short and J 7 bases short, with 7 bases between. Germline values: CDR1 SGHVS, CDR2 FNYEAQ. Following extraction, RNA underwent reverse transcription to cDNA, which served as the sequencing template. Only in-frame clones appear in the TCRdb table, and some are missing; sequencing was by immunoSEQ multiplex PCR. The data contain about 210,000 clones, 50% to 60% of them seen just once; the ten biggest clones take up 1.5% to 2%. As for treatment: oral pan-JAK inhibitor, 5-10 mg twice daily.

The receptor was derived from a human donor with alopecia areata. The chain links TRBV7-6 to TRBJ1-6; D call uncertain. Source: CD4+ T cells sorted from blood, taken at week 4, from a patient treated with tofacitinib. The CDR3 DNA is TGTGCCAGCAGCTTAGCCGGGCCCAATTCACCCCTCCACTTT. Its protein product is CASSLAGPNSPLHF.